Listed here are 20 T cell receptor beta chains from one sample, sequenced in a study of T cell repertoires in cytomegalovirus infection (dated by TCRdb to the late 2010s). Sequencing relied on an Illumina HiSeq 1500. Using fastp at Q25 and MiXCR, TCRdb reprocessed the public reads and kept productive beta chains. One record per CDR3 amino acid sequence lists the most common genes and DNA. Counted in this sample were about 190,000 distinct CDR3 sequences; 28% of them appeared once. The ten largest clones take up approximately 30% of the sample. The sample consisted of PBMCs. Source of these receptors: a human donor in good health (CMV status not recorded). Some clones in this sample may be carry-over from other donors' samples.

This clonotype was picked up many times. The chain links TRBV7-2 to TRBJ2-1; 14 nucleotides match TRBD2. This CDR3 comprises 14 residues. Germline trimming cut 5 bases from V and 12 bases from J; bases unmatched to any gene: 6. CDR1 is SGHTA and CDR2 is FQGNSA in the germline V gene. The CDR3 loop reads CASSLGTSGGLQFF. The CDR3 DNA sequence: TGTGCCAGCAGCCTGGGGACTAGCGGGGGTCTGCAGTTCTTC.

This clonotype was observed once. CDR3 protein: CSVEVAPGHTEAFF. The CDR3, as DNA: TGCAGCGTTGAAGTGGCCCCAGGGCACACTGAAGCTTTCTTT. V gene TRBV29-1 combines with J gene TRBJ1-1, with a weak D call TRBD1 (5 bases). The CDR3 runs to 14 residues. The ends were cut back, 1 base at V and 3 bases at J, with 12 bases in the middle. Germline V gene data show CDR1 as SQVTM and CDR2 as ANQGSEA.

The chain carries TRBV20-1 and TRBJ1-1, with 7 bases that match TRBD1. The CDR3 runs 15 residues. Germline V lookup: CDR1 DFQATT, CDR2 SNEGSKA (reference sequence). J gave up 3 bases and V 5 bases, and 12 bases lay outside the gene matches. The CDR3 DNA sequence: TGCAGTGCTCTGGGACAGTCGGGAGCGGACACTGAAGCTTTCTTT. Protein product: CSALGQSGADTEAFF.

This clonotype was counted between two and nine times. The CDR3: CASSLFQGAGYGYTF. The CDR3, as DNA: TGTGCCAGCAGTTTATTCCAGGGGGCGGGCTATGGCTACACCTTC. V is TRBV27 and J is TRBJ1-2; 8 bases agree with TRBD1. V was clipped by 1 base and J by 4 bases; unmatched bases: 5. This CDR3 is 15 amino acids long. CDR1 MNHEY and CDR2 SMNVEV come from the germline V gene (reference sequence).

The chain is built from TRBV5-1 and TRBJ2-1, with TRBD2 matching over 8 bases. Germline CDR1 and CDR2: SGHRS and YFSETQ. V gave up 0 bases and J gave up 1 base; unmatched junction bases: 12. The CDR3 spans 19 residues. In DNA form, the CDR3 reads TGCGCCAGCAGCTTGGTGGGTGGGCGGGGGGCCGGTTCCTACAATGAGCAGTTCTTC. Encoded protein: CASSLVGGRGAGSYNEQFF.

This clonotype has more than one count but fewer than ten. The chain links TRBV28 to TRBJ1-2; D may be TRBD1 (5 bases). The CDR3 runs to 14 residues. The V gene lost 7 bases and the J gene lost 3 bases, with 15 bases spanning the gap. Germline V CDR1 and CDR2: MDHEN, SYDVKM. CDR3 protein: CASTESGRDYGYTF. In nucleotides, the CDR3 is TGTGCCAGCACAGAATCGGGCAGGGACTATGGCTACACCTTC.

This sequence joins TRBV5-6 and TRBJ2-5; perhaps TRBD1 as D (6 bases). Germline V CDR1 and CDR2: SGHDT, YYEEEE. The V gene lost 2 bases and the J gene lost 5 bases, with 10 bases spanning the gap. The CDR3 spans 13 residues. CDR3 nucleotides: TGTGCCAGCAGCTTCGGGGACACGGAGACCCAGTACTTC. It specifies CASSFGDTETQYF.

The J gene is TRBJ2-1, the V gene TRBV6-5, with 11 bases matching TRBD2. From germline, CDR1 is MNHEY and CDR2 SVGAGI. This CDR3 region has 16 residues. J gave up 7 bases and V 0 bases, and 5 bases lay outside the gene matches. CDR3 amino acids: CASSYSKASGGNEQFF. For the CDR3, the DNA is TGTGCCAGCAGTTACTCGAAGGCTAGCGGGGGGAATGAGCAGTTCTTC.

There are a few counts of this clonotype. The genes are TRBV10-3 and TRBJ2-5, with D maybe TRBD2 (5 bases). V lost 2 bases to trimming and J lost 1 base, with 11 bases between them. The CDR3 has 15 residues. Germline V gene sequence: CDR1 ENHRY, CDR2 SYGVKD. The CDR3 loop reads CAISEELGVQETQYF. The CDR3 coding sequence is TGTGCCATCAGTGAGGAGCTCGGGGTCCAAGAGACCCAGTACTTC.

This clonotype was picked up a small number of times. The rearrangement links TRBV6-1 to TRBJ1-5; 7 bases are a match to TRBD1. The CDR3 sequence is 13 residues long. V lost 9 bases, J lost 4 bases, and 6 bases stayed unmatched. Germline V gene data show CDR1 as MNHNS and CDR2 as SASEGT. The CDR3 here is CASRGDSNQPQHF. CDR3 sequence (DNA): TGTGCCAGTCGTGGGGACAGTAATCAGCCCCAGCATTTT.

The rearrangement joins TRBV7-3 to TRBJ2-1; D may match TRBD1 or TRBD2 (5 bases each). Trimming took 5 bases from V and 4 from J, leaving 15 bases between them. Germline values: CDR1 SGHTA, CDR2 FQGTGA. The CDR3 is 15 residues long. The CDR3 spells CASSDTGTSYNEQFF. In DNA form, the CDR3 reads TGTGCCAGCAGCGATACCGGGACGTCATACAATGAGCAGTTCTTC.

The chain links TRBV5-1 to TRBJ1-1, with TRBD1 as a possible D gene (5 bases). The ends were cut back, 0 bases at V and 1 base at J, with 16 bases in the middle. This CDR3 spans 17 amino acids. Germline CDR1 is SGHRS and CDR2 is YFSETQ. CDR3 loop: CASSLGGRDGWNTEAFF. CDR3 sequence (DNA): TGCGCCAGCAGCTTGGGGGGTAGGGACGGCTGGAACACTGAAGCTTTCTTT.

Only a few counts were recorded for this clonotype. This chain connects TRBV6-2 or TRBV6-3 to TRBJ1-5; D may be TRBD1 (5 bases). Per germline, CDR1 MNHEY and CDR2 SVGEGT. Trimming took 6 bases from V and 4 from J, leaving 10 bases between them. This CDR3 region has 13 residues. For the CDR3, the DNA is TGTGCCAGCAGGAACGGGGGGAATCAGCCCCAGCATTTT. Translated, it gives CASRNGGNQPQHF.

The chain employs TRBV23-1 and TRBJ2-7, with 8 positions matching TRBD1. TRBV23-1 is treated as an ORF (open reading frame) with a function not yet certain. The J segment lost 0 bases and the V segment lost 7 bases, leaving 11 bases of the junction unmatched. The CDR3 length is 16 residues. CDR3: CASKYRGTGISYEQYF. DNA of the CDR3: TGCGCCAGCAAGTACAGGGGGACTGGGATCTCCTACGAGCAGTACTTC.

This clonotype has ten or more counts. Here the CDR3 DNA reads TGTGCCTGGAGTTACACTACAGGCACTGAAGCTTTCTTT. It encodes CAWSYTTGTEAFF. V is TRBV30 and J is TRBJ1-1; possible D gene TRBD1, 5 bases. Germline CDR1 reads GTSNPN; CDR2 reads SVGIG (reference sequence). The V end lost 2 bases, the J end lost 4 bases, and 11 bases lay between the germline ends. CDR3 size: 13 residues.

Concerning this clonotype: One base away lies a much larger clone, so this may be a sequencing read error. V is TRBV18 and J is TRBJ2-3; D call uncertain. Looked up from germline, CDR1 is KGHSH and CDR2 is LQKENI. The CDR3 consists of 14 residues. CDR3 DNA sequence: TGTGCCAGCTCACCACCCACTGGCACAGATACGCTGTATTTT. It codes for CASSPPTGTDTLYF.

This clonotype came up a few times. V is TRBV15 and J is TRBJ2-1; 13 bases agree with TRBD2. The CDR3 loop spans 16 amino acids. CDR1 LNHNV and CDR2 YYDKDF come from the germline V gene (reference sequence). J lost 10 bases, V lost 3 bases, and 9 bases had no gene match. As DNA, the CDR3 is TGTGCCACCAGCAGCTTGACTAGCGGGGGGCCTAACGAGCAGTTCTTC. Amino acid sequence: CATSSLTSGGPNEQFF.

The chain links TRBV12-3 or TRBV12-4 to TRBJ1-5, with TRBD1 identical over 9 bases. The CDR3 runs to 19 residues. The V segment lost 5 bases and the J segment 1 base; nucleotides outside the gene matches: 15. CDR3 amino acids: CASSPPRDRVGVSNQPQHF. CDR3 DNA sequence: TGTGCCAGCAGTCCCCCCCGGGACAGGGTGGGGGTAAGCAATCAGCCCCAGCATTTT.

This clonotype appeared many times. The J gene is TRBJ1-1, the V gene TRBV12-3 or TRBV12-4; D is uncertain. The CDR3 consists of 13 residues. The V and J ends lost 7 bases and 6 bases respectively, with 15 bases between them. The CDR3 loop is CASNEWVASEAFF. The DNA for the CDR3 is TGTGCCAGCAATGAGTGGGTGGCTTCTGAAGCTTTCTTT.

V gene TRBV30 combines with J gene TRBJ1-1, with a weak D call TRBD1 (6 bases). Germline CDR1 and CDR2: GTSNPN and SVGIG (reference sequence). V shed 5 bases and J shed 0 bases, with 10 bases lying between them. The CDR3 is 13 residues long. In nucleotides, the CDR3 is TGTGCCTGGGGTGGACAGATGAACACTGAAGCTTTCTTT. It yields the protein CAWGGQMNTEAFF.